The rows below give T cell receptor beta chains drawn from one sample of a study of blood T cell repertoires in COVID-19. Data came from immunoSEQ multiplex PCR; TCRdb stores just in-frame clones and leaves some out. The profile covers about 170,000 clones, with about 83% appearing a single time and about 8% taken by the ten largest. The sequencing sample was made of peripheral blood. These receptor sequences come from a man aged 35 to 55 who had recovered from COVID-19. Both conserved end residues are part of each CDR3. The order of the fields is D gene, clone size, J gene, V gene, CDR3 protein, CDR3 DNA. A D gene is named only where the DNA matches it firmly. Size is omitted from some rows. Given values are once, few, many or a class for expanded clones.

>TRBD2|-|TRBJ2-3|TRBV18
CASSLSGTADTQYF
TGTGCCAGCTCACTTAGCGGGACGGCAGATACGCAGTATTTT
>-|-|TRBJ1-5|TRBV4-1
CASSPLILQGNQPQHF
TGCGCCAGCAGCCCTTTAATTCTTCAGGGGAATCAGCCCCAGCATTTT
>-|-|TRBJ2-7|TRBV11-3
CASSFAREQYF
TGTGCCAGCAGCTTCGCACGGGAGCAGTACTTC
>TRBD1|-|TRBJ2-7|TRBV29-1
CSVEPIGTGPYEQYF
TGCAGCGTTGAACCCATTGGGACAGGGCCCTACGAGCAGTACTTC
>-|-|TRBJ2-1|TRBV6-2/TRBV6-3
CASSYGTPSRNEQFF
TGTGCCAGCAGTTACGGGACTCCCTCTAGGAATGAGCAGTTCTTC
>TRBD1|-|TRBJ2-5|TRBV3-1/TRBV3-2
CASSLRTGGLETQYF
TGTGCCAGCAGCCTCAGGACAGGGGGTCTGGAGACCCAGTACTTC
>-|-|TRBJ1-6|TRBV20-1
CSASRSVSSYNSPLHF
TGCAGTGCTAGTCGGTCGGTGAGCTCCTATAATTCACCCCTCCACTTT
>-|-|TRBJ2-7|TRBV2
CASSEMGGQYF
TGTGCCAGCAGTGAAATGGGGGGACAGTACTTC
>-|-|TRBJ1-4|TRBV7-2
CASSLTGRQLSNEKLFF
TGTGCCAGCAGCTTAACAGGCAGACAGTTATCCAATGAAAAACTGTTTTTT
>-|few|TRBJ1-6|TRBV5-5
CASSYGSPLHF
TGTGCCAGCAGCTACGGGTCACCCCTCCACTTT
>TRBD2|few|TRBJ2-3|TRBV4-1
CASSQAGLAGRTDTQYF
TGCGCCAGCAGCCAAGCGGGACTAGCGGGCCGCACAGATACGCAGTATTTT
>-|-|TRBJ1-1|TRBV29-1
CSVEPQNTEAFF
TGCAGCGTTGAACCACAGAACACTGAAGCTTTCTTT
>TRBD1|-|TRBJ2-7|TRBV6-1
CASSELGGQGSYEQYF
TGTGCCAGCAGTGAATTGGGGGGACAGGGTTCCTACGAGCAGTACTTC
>-|-|TRBJ2-1|TRBV2
CASIIRDSYNEQFF
TGTGCCAGCATCATCCGGGACTCGTACAATGAGCAGTTCTTC
>TRBD2|-|TRBJ2-1|TRBV24-1
CATSDAGLSGRVNEQFF
TGTGCCACCAGTGACGCGGGGCTGAGCGGGAGGGTTAATGAGCAGTTCTTC
>TRBD1|once|TRBJ1-1|TRBV29-1
CSARQGLNTEAFF
TGCAGCGCCCGACAGGGCTTGAACACTGAAGCTTTCTTT
>-|-|TRBJ1-1|TRBV10-3
CAISKTGLNTEAFF
TGTGCCATCAGCAAAACAGGCCTGAACACTGAAGCTTTCTTT
>TRBD1|-|TRBJ2-7|TRBV6-2/TRBV6-3
CASSPDRVGSYEQYF
TGTGCCAGCAGCCCGGACAGGGTAGGGTCCTACGAGCAGTACTTC
>-|-|TRBJ2-5|TRBV27
CASSLGGARETQYF
TGTGCCAGCAGTTTAGGGGGGGCTCGGGAGACCCAGTACTTC
>-|-|TRBJ2-1|TRBV12-3/TRBV12-4
CASSAAGNNEQFF
TGTGCCAGCAGTGCCGCGGGAAACAATGAGCAGTTCTTC
>-|-|TRBJ2-3|TRBV19
CASTLGGPGDTQYF
TGTGCCAGTACCCTGGGGGGGCCGGGAGATACGCAGTATTTT
>TRBD2|-|TRBJ2-5|TRBV27
CASSLFSGGPWETQYF
TGTGCCAGCAGTTTATTTTCGGGAGGGCCATGGGAGACCCAGTACTTC
>-|-|TRBJ2-1|TRBV6-1
CASSDLSRGNEQFF
TGTGCCAGCAGTGATCTATCCCGGGGGAATGAGCAGTTCTTC
>TRBD2|once|TRBJ2-7|TRBV20-1
CSASSSGPYEQYF
TGCAGTGCTAGTTCTAGCGGACCCTACGAGCAGTACTTC
>-|-|TRBJ2-7|TRBV6-5
CASSYRQGRHEQYF
TGTGCCAGCAGTTACAGGCAGGGTCGTCACGAGCAGTACTTC
>-|few|TRBJ2-7|TRBV6-2/TRBV6-3
CASSYGSLYEQYF
TGTGCCAGCAGTTATGGGAGCCTCTACGAGCAGTACTTC
>-|-|TRBJ1-1|TRBV9
CASSVAGAESMNTEAFF
TGTGCCAGCAGCGTAGCAGGGGCGGAGAGCATGAACACTGAAGCTTTCTTT
>TRBD2|-|TRBJ2-4|TRBV30
CAWRVAGLAGGVLAKNIQYF
TGTGCCTGGAGGGTCGCCGGACTAGCGGGAGGAGTCCTGGCCAAAAACATTCAGTACTTC
>TRBD2|-|TRBJ2-4|TRBV3-1/TRBV3-2
CASSHGTQREGAKNIQYF
TGTGCCAGCAGCCACGGGACGCAGCGGGAGGGAGCCAAAAACATTCAGTACTTC
>TRBD1|-|TRBJ2-2|TRBV10-3
CAISDTGGGTGELFF
TGTGCCATCAGTGACACAGGGGGCGGCACCGGGGAGCTGTTTTTT
>-|-|TRBJ2-2|TRBV11-3
CASSLIFSDTGTNTGELFF
TGTGCCAGCAGCTTAATTTTTTCCGACACCGGGACGAACACCGGGGAGCTGTTTTTT
>TRBD1|-|TRBJ2-7|TRBV4-3
CASSQAGQGYEQYF
TGCGCCAGCAGCCAAGCGGGACAGGGGTACGAGCAGTACTTC
>-|once|TRBJ1-2|TRBV12-3/TRBV12-4
CASTRTRYGYTF
TGTGCCAGCACCCGAACCCGGTATGGCTACACCTTC
>TRBD1|-|TRBJ1-5|TRBV6-6
CASSYGGQGNQPQHF
TGTGCCAGCAGTTACGGGGGACAGGGGAATCAGCCCCAGCATTTT
>-|-|TRBJ1-1|TRBV6-6
CASDRDRLNTEAFF
TGTGCCAGCGACCGAGACAGGCTGAACACTGAAGCTTTCTTT
>TRBD2|once|TRBJ2-2|TRBV5-6
CASSLKASGLASTGELFF
TGTGCCAGCAGCTTAAAGGCTAGCGGTTTGGCTTCCACCGGGGAGCTGTTTTTT
>-|-|TRBJ2-7|TRBV11-3
CASSLVRGSYEQYF
TGTGCCAGCAGCTTAGTCAGGGGATCCTACGAGCAGTACTTC
>-|-|TRBJ1-1|TRBV27
CASSLGPGGIAFF
TGTGCCAGCAGTTTGGGGCCGGGGGGCATAGCTTTCTTT
>-|-|TRBJ1-1|TRBV28
CASSLPRADAEAFF
TGTGCCAGCAGTTTGCCCAGGGCAGACGCTGAAGCTTTCTTT
>-|-|TRBJ1-1|TRBV2
CASLTGRGNTEAFF
TGTGCCAGCCTGACAGGCCGGGGGAACACTGAAGCTTTCTTT
>-|-|TRBJ2-2|TRBV7-9
CASSLYLGELFF
TGTGCCAGCAGCTTATATCTCGGGGAGCTGTTTTTT
>TRBD1|-|TRBJ2-2|TRBV10-3
CAIRDRDSTNTGELFF
TGTGCCATCAGGGACAGGGACTCTACGAACACCGGGGAGCTGTTTTTT
>-|few|TRBJ1-1|TRBV4-1
CASSLPGGGDTEAFF
TGCGCCAGCAGCCTTCCGGGGGGAGGCGACACTGAAGCTTTCTTT
>-|-|TRBJ1-6|TRBV7-9
CASSLARPVDNSPLHF
TGTGCCAGCAGCTTAGCGCGTCCGGTGGATAATTCACCCCTCCACTTT
>-|-|TRBJ1-5|TRBV6-5
CASSYSSQVGNQPQHF
TGTGCCAGCAGTTACTCTTCCCAGGTAGGAAATCAGCCCCAGCATTTT
>-|-|TRBJ2-7|TRBV29-1
CSVDTGGDEQYF
TGCAGCGTGGATACAGGGGGGGACGAGCAGTACTTC
>TRBD1|-|TRBJ2-5|TRBV5-5
CASSLGTTGGLETQYF
TGTGCCAGCAGCTTGGGGACTACAGGGGGCTTGGAGACCCAGTACTTC
>-|-|TRBJ2-3|TRBV27
CASRDLRTDTQYF
TGTGCCAGCCGGGACTTACGCACAGATACGCAGTATTTT
>TRBD1|-|TRBJ2-1|TRBV7-3
CASSHRTGDNEQFF
TGTGCCAGCAGTCATAGGACAGGAGACAATGAGCAGTTCTTC
>-|-|TRBJ1-6|TRBV3-1/TRBV3-2
CASSQEGGQAYNSPLHF
TGTGCCAGCAGCCAAGAGGGGGGTCAGGCCTATAATTCACCCCTCCACTTT
>TRBD2|-|TRBJ2-1|TRBV7-3
CASSRLAGGSYNEQFF
TGTGCCAGCAGCCGGTTAGCGGGGGGTTCCTACAATGAGCAGTTCTTC
>-|-|TRBJ2-6|TRBV19
CASSISGTNVLTF
TGTGCCAGTAGTATTTCGGGAACCAACGTCCTGACTTTC